The present T cell receptor beta chain was sequenced within a study of beta chain features in type 1 diabetes. Study outcomes and limitations: People with Type 1 diabetes carried modestly yet significantly shorter TCRB CDR3s in all four CD4+ subsets. More deletions and fewer insertions at VDJ junctions were seen in type 1 diabetes patients.

The CDR3 is 11 amino acids. Germline V gene sequence: CDR1 DFQATT, CDR2 SNEGSKA (reference sequence). Trimming took off 3 bases at V and 4 bases at J, with 6 bases between the two ends. What was sequenced were expressed TCRB transcripts, since all of the isolated RNA had been reverse transcribed. Using immunoSEQ multiplex PCR, the repertoire was profiled, and TCRdb retains in-frame clones only, with some absent. This table holds around 710,000 clones, around 12% found once. This clone occurred a few times. Its specificity is not known. This TCR came from a man aged 30-40 years with type 1 diabetes. V usage is TRBV20-1 and J usage is TRBJ2-5; the D is unclear. Sequencing was performed on naive CD4+ T cells from blood. The CDR3 loop is CSARPSETQYF. As DNA, the CDR3 is TGCAGTGCTAGGCCTTCAGAGACCCAGTACTTC.